A single sample is the source of the 24 T cell receptor beta chains below, sequenced in a study of regulatory T cells in long-lasting Graves disease (dated by TCRdb to the early 2020s). The sample's time point label is to be understood as: newly diagnosed GD, antithyroid drugs for less than 3 months. For both TCR sequencing and RNA sequencing, RNA was extracted from PBMCs using TRIzol. The library relied on multiplex PCR. The sequencer was an Illumina HiSeq 4000. CDR3 regions were amplified by Arm-PCR with iRepertoire HTBI primers to construct TCR beta libraries. TCRdb reprocessed the public reads (quality trimming at Q25 with fastp, clone calling with MiXCR) and kept in-frame beta chains. Rows are combined by CDR3 protein, so each entry shows the most common genes and DNA. The sample records approximately 360,000 distinct CDR3 sequences, about 12% of which are singletons. Jointly, the top ten make up 15% to 20% of the sample.

This sample was also put to use in a study of T cells in Graves' hyperthyroidism and ophthalmopathy.

The starting material was peripheral blood mononuclear cells (PBMCs), obtained at new diagnosis, from a patient treated with antithyroid drugs. These receptors originate from a woman younger than 30 with Graves disease. Donor details come from another sample of the same person, matched by shared clones.

Ten or more counts support this clonotype. V and J are TRBV7-3 and TRBJ2-3; D gene ambiguous. V was trimmed by 1 base and J by 2 bases, leaving 10 bases between them. Germline CDR1 reads SGHTA; CDR2 reads FQGTGA. The CDR3 loop spans 15 amino acids. As DNA, the CDR3 is TGTGCCAGCAGCTTAATTAGACCGCACACAGATACGCAGTATTTT. Protein sequence: CASSLIRPHTDTQYF.

This clonotype was seen at least ten times. This sequence joins TRBV7-3 and TRBJ2-3; D not certain. The CDR3 covers 14 residues. The V gene lost 5 bases and the J gene lost 2 bases, with 11 bases spanning the gap. Germline V gene lookup returns CDR1 SGHTA and CDR2 FQGTGA. The CDR3 coding sequence is TGTGCCAGCAGCGCCTCGGCCCCCACAGATACGCAGTATTTT. Its protein product is CASSASAPTDTQYF.

The chain employs TRBV20-1 and TRBJ2-7, with 10 bases matching TRBD1. With 5 bases clipped from V and 3 bases from J, the junction kept 4 bases outside the gene matches. This CDR3 has 13 residues. Germline V lookup: CDR1 DFQATT, CDR2 SNEGSKA (reference sequence). CDR3 in amino acids: CSAWRDRGYEQYF. The CDR3 region has the DNA TGCAGTGCTTGGAGGGACAGGGGCTACGAGCAGTACTTC.

This clonotype turned up a few times. The J gene is TRBJ2-3, the V gene TRBV20-1; 7 nucleotides line up with TRBD1. The CDR3 extends over 15 amino acids. V lost 2 bases, J lost 2 bases, and 7 bases stayed unmatched. Germline CDR1 reads DFQATT; CDR2 reads SNEGSKA (reference sequence). The CDR3, as DNA: TGCAGTGCTAGACTACACAGGGGTACCACAGATACGCAGTATTTT. Translated, it gives CSARLHRGTTDTQYF.

This clonotype was recorded many times. The chain joins TRBV7-2 to TRBJ2-7; no reliable D call. The germline gives CDR1 SGHTA, CDR2 FQGNSA. Trimming shortened V by 5 bases and J by 0 bases, and 8 bases separated the two germline ends. The CDR3 runs to 13 residues. CDR3 DNA: TGTGCCAGCAGCCCAGACGGCTCCTACGAGCAGTACTTC. Translating it yields CASSPDGSYEQYF.

This clonotype was seen repeatedly, ten times or more. The V gene is TRBV2, the J gene TRBJ1-1; D might be TRBD1 (5 bases). This CDR3 region has 12 residues. CDR1 and CDR2 (germline): SNHLY, FYNNEI. Between the trimmed V and J ends, which lost 6 bases and 3 bases, there was a span of 8 bases. The CDR3 here is CASSGGDTEAFF. DNA for the CDR3: TGTGCCAGCAGCGGGGGAGACACTGAAGCTTTCTTT. Looking up the rest from reference TRBV2 and TRBJ1-1 gives the full variable domain: EPEVTQTPSHQVTQMGQEVILRCVPISNHLYFYWYRQILGQKVEFLVSFYNNEISEKSEIFDDQFSVERPDGSNFTLKIRSTKLEDSAMYFCASSGGDTEAFFGQGTRLTVV.

This clonotype occurred a few times. The chain employs TRBV12-3 or TRBV12-4 and TRBJ2-7; TRBD1 agrees at 10 bases. After removal of 2 bases from V and 2 bases from J, the junction contained 3 bases not matched to a gene. The CDR3 consists of 15 residues. CDR3 sequence (DNA): TGTGCCAGCAGTTTATGGGACAGGGGAACCTACGAGCAGTACTTC. Its protein is CASSLWDRGTYEQYF.

This clonotype was seen many times. The chain couples TRBV6-1 to TRBJ1-1; D remains ambiguous. The CDR3 is 14 amino acids. Germline CDR1 MNHNS, CDR2 SASEGT. Trimming left V 6 bases short and J 0 bases short, with 11 bases between. CDR3 amino acids: CASRKNNLNTEAFF. The CDR3 DNA reads TGTGCCAGCAGAAAGAATAACCTGAACACTGAAGCTTTCTTT.

This clonotype has more than one count but fewer than ten. This chain uses TRBV7-9 with TRBJ1-3, with a possible D match to TRBD1 (6 bases). The germline CDR1 and CDR2 sequences are SEHNR and FQNEAQ (reference sequence). V gave up 1 base and J gave up 0 bases, with 16 bases separating them. The length of the CDR3 is 18 residues. The CDR3 DNA sequence: TGTGCCAGCAGCTTAGTTGACTCAAACAGGGTCTCTGGAAACACCATATATTTT. This codes for CASSLVDSNRVSGNTIYF.

This clonotype was recorded a few times. The chain has TRBV7-2 and TRBJ1-2; D possibly corresponds to TRBD1 (6 bases). Trimming shortened V by 2 bases and J by 4 bases, and 11 bases separated the two germline ends. CDR3 length: 14 residues. The germline CDR1 and CDR2 sequences are SGHTA and FQGNSA. This chain's CDR3 is CASSLTGGGYGYTF. In DNA form, the CDR3 reads TGTGCCAGCAGCTTAACGGGGGGCGGCTATGGCTACACCTTC.

The chain couples TRBV7-9 to TRBJ1-5, with D hard to call. The germline V and J ends were trimmed by 2 bases and 3 bases, with 5 bases remaining between them. The length of the CDR3 is 13 residues. Per the germline V gene, CDR1 is SEHNR and CDR2 is FQNEAQ (reference sequence). The CDR3 here is CASSLYFNQPQHF. The CDR3 nucleotides are TGTGCCAGCAGCTTATATTTCAATCAGCCCCAGCATTTT.

The chain combines TRBV19 with TRBJ1-2, with 8 bases that match TRBD1. Losses at the gene ends were 3 bases for V and 8 bases for J; bases not matched to a gene: 8. This CDR3 is 14 amino acids long. The germline CDR1 and CDR2 sequences are LNHDA and SQIVND (reference sequence). CDR3 sequence: CASSIDRGGRGYTF. The CDR3, as DNA: TGTGCCAGTAGTATCGACAGGGGTGGGAGAGGCTACACCTTC.

V is TRBV7-6 and J is TRBJ2-3, with a possible D match to TRBD2 (6 bases). This CDR3 region has 16 residues. Germline V gene sequence: CDR1 SGHVS, CDR2 FNYEAQ. Trimming cost V 0 bases and J 2 bases, with 12 bases left between them. The CDR3 region is CASSLASGGLTDTQYF. The CDR3 coding sequence is TGTGCCAGCAGCTTAGCTTCCGGGGGACTCACAGATACGCAGTATTTT. The entire variable domain, with the rest obtained from reference TRBV7-6 and TRBJ2-3, is as follows: GAGVSQSPRYKVTKRGQDVALRCDPISGHVSLYWYRQALGQGPEFLTYFNYEAQQDKSGLPNDRFSAERPEGSISTLTIQRTEQRDSAMYRCASSLASGGLTDTQYFGPGTRLTVL.

This clonotype showed up many times. The chain is built from TRBV5-1 and TRBJ2-1, with 7 bases aligning to TRBD1. CDR1 SGHRS and CDR2 YFSETQ come from the germline V gene. The CDR3 loop spans 16 amino acids. Germline trimming cut 3 bases from V and 8 bases from J; bases unmatched to any gene: 14. CDR3 sequence: CASSSKKGARVDEQFF. For the CDR3, the DNA is TGCGCCAGCAGCTCTAAGAAGGGGGCGCGGGTGGATGAGCAGTTCTTC.

This clonotype was seen ten or more times. V is TRBV6-2 or TRBV6-3 and J is TRBJ2-2; the D call may be TRBD1 or TRBD2 (5 bases each). CDR1 is MNHEY and CDR2 is SVGEGT in the germline V gene. This CDR3 is built from 15 residues. The V gene lost 4 bases and the J gene lost 5 bases, with 14 bases spanning the gap. The CDR3 sequence is CASSWTEQGTGELFF. The DNA of the CDR3 is TGTGCCAGCAGTTGGACTGAGCAGGGAACCGGGGAGCTGTTTTTT.

This clonotype was observed at least ten times. The chain joins TRBV30 to TRBJ1-4; no clear D gene. Germline V CDR1 and CDR2: GTSNPN, SVGIG (reference sequence). V lost 5 bases and J lost 7, with 11 bases in between. The CDR3 is made up of 12 amino acids. The CDR3 region has the DNA TGTGCCTGGGTCGGAAGTGCTGAAAAACTGTTTTTT. Protein: CAWVGSAEKLFF.

At least ten counts were recorded for this clonotype. CDR3 nucleotide sequence: TGTGCCAGCGGACCTGGCAGGGGTTTAAATGAAAAACTGTTTTTT. Amino acid sequence: CASGPGRGLNEKLFF. V gene TRBV28 combines with J gene TRBJ1-4; D perhaps matches TRBD1 (6 bases). The germline V gene encodes CDR1 MDHEN and CDR2 SYDVKM. V was pared by 8 bases and J by 5 bases, with 18 bases between. There are 15 residues in the CDR3.

J is TRBJ1-2 and V is TRBV20-1, with no clear D. The germline V gene encodes CDR1 DFQATT and CDR2 SNEGSKA (reference sequence). V lost 5 bases, J lost 6 bases, and 13 bases lay in between. This CDR3 is built from 12 residues. The CDR3 sequence is CSASGGKDGYTF. CDR3 sequence (DNA): TGCAGTGCTTCGGGAGGGAAGGATGGCTACACCTTC.

This rearrangement joins TRBV20-1 to TRBJ2-7; D ambiguous. The ends were cut back, 0 bases at V and 0 bases at J, with 12 bases in the middle. The CDR3 runs to 15 residues. Germline CDR1 is DFQATT and CDR2 is SNEGSKA (reference sequence). The CDR3 protein is CSARDPHGNSYEQYF. In DNA form, the CDR3 reads TGCAGTGCTAGAGATCCGCACGGTAACTCCTACGAGCAGTACTTC.

This rearrangement joins TRBV2 to TRBJ2-7, with 12 bases fitting TRBD2. Germline lookup yields CDR1 SNHLY and CDR2 FYNNEI. CDR3 size: 15 residues. The V gene end was trimmed by 6 bases and the J gene end by 2 bases; junction bases not matched to a gene: 5. The CDR3 here is CASSRLAGDPYEQYF. The CDR3 DNA reads TGTGCCAGCAGCCGACTAGCGGGAGACCCCTACGAGCAGTACTTC.

This clonotype was detected a few times. V is TRBV7-9 and J is TRBJ1-5; weak D call: TRBD1 (5 bases). The germline V and J ends were trimmed by 2 bases and 6 bases, with 11 bases remaining between them. Germline CDR1 and CDR2: SEHNR and FQNEAQ (reference sequence). The CDR3 is 14 residues long. The CDR3 nucleotides read TGTGCCAGCAGCTTAAAGGGGATGGGTCAGCCCCAGCATTTT. Amino acids: CASSLKGMGQPQHF.

This clonotype was recorded at least ten times. This chain joins TRBV6-1 and TRBJ1-5; D is perhaps TRBD1 (6 bases). Germline V CDR1 and CDR2: MNHNS, SASEGT. The length of the CDR3 is 19 residues. V lost 6 bases, J lost 2 bases, and 26 bases lay in between. As DNA, the CDR3 is TGTGCCAGCAGCCCTTTCCAGGGGCGAAACCGGGTGGGCAATCAGCCCCAGCATTTT. Translating it yields CASSPFQGRNRVGNQPQHF.

This clonotype was picked up many times. V and J are TRBV20-1 and TRBJ2-1, with a tentative D call TRBD1 (6 bases). This CDR3 has 14 residues. V was trimmed by 1 base and J by 4 bases, leaving 11 bases between them. The germline V gene encodes CDR1 DFQATT and CDR2 SNEGSKA (reference sequence). The CDR3 loop is CSARGQVEYNEQFF. CDR3 in DNA: TGCAGTGCTAGAGGACAGGTCGAATACAATGAGCAGTTCTTC.

The chain is built from TRBV27 and TRBJ2-1; TRBD2 agrees at 8 bases. The V gene's germline CDR1 is MNHEY and CDR2 SMNVEV (reference sequence). The CDR3 contains 17 residues. The ends lost 2 bases at V and 7 bases at J; junction bases unmatched: 13. Here the CDR3 DNA reads TGTGCCAGCAGTTTACTTTCGGGCGGGGGGCCTCCGAATGAGCAGTTCTTC. Residues: CASSLLSGGGPPNEQFF.